This entry describes one TCR beta chain. This clonotype was counted ten times or more. Its antigen is unknown. Base qualities are not provided; no much larger clone lies one nucleotide away. The treatment or condition label of this sample denotes: allogeneic hematopoietic cell transplantation with graft depleted of TCRalphabeta T cells and CD19 B cells. TCRalphabeta/CD19-depleted allogeneic hematopoietic cell grafts were given to the transplant recipients, all of whom were children. The data originate from a study of T-cell reconstitution after alpha-beta-depleted transplantation in children (dated by TCRdb to 2016 to 2017). About the full investigation: T-cell immune reconstitution after TCRalphabeta/CD19-depleted allogeneic hematopoietic cell transplantation in children was quantitatively tracked in the study by means of TCR repertoire profiling.

Receptor amplification or capture employed PCR. The instrument given in TCRdb is Illumina HiSeq 2500. Molecular barcoding was employed in the preparation of TCR libraries, with unique molecular identifiers being used to normalize TCRbeta repertoire quantification. Through fastp at Q25 and MiXCR, TCRdb rebuilt clones from the public reads, retaining in-frame beta chains. Entries that share a CDR3 protein sequence are merged under the most common genes and DNA. The table for this sample lists approximately 98,000 distinct CDR3 sequences; around 6.4% of them were counted only once. The ten largest clones add up to approximately 23% of the sample. Results the study describes overall, beyond this receptor: In some patients, high TCRbeta diversity at day 60 was attributed to recipient T cells and intrathymic progenitors that had survived conditioning. About two months after transplant, the apparently early recovery of alphabetaT-cell counts reportedly depended on just several hundred clones that had expanded rapidly and came from non-depleted graft cells. Over subsequent months, a decline in hyperexpanded clone frequencies was noted, and after one year, T-cell counts and TCRbeta diversity were mostly ascribed to newly produced T cells.

Sequenced here: PBMCs, mostly from graft donor cells, sampled 360 days after TCRalphabeta/CD19-depleted stem cell transplant. This receptor was taken from a male patient between 2 and 10 years old who had a stem cell transplant for acute lymphoblastic leukemia, so the T cells may come from the graft donor.

The DNA sequence is TGTGCCAGCAGTGAAGCGCAGGGGGTTACTGAAGCTTTCTTT. This yields the protein CASSEAQGVTEAFF. This receptor chain uses TRBV2 and TRBJ1-1; 7 nucleotides in the junction match TRBD1. The V end gives up 0 bases and the J end 5 bases, leaving 3 bases in the junction not matched to a gene. CDR1 and CDR2 were assigned from the germline V gene as SNHLY and FYNNEI. There are 14 amino acids in the CDR3, from cysteine to phenylalanine inclusive. The kept DNA is CDR3 alone, 42 bases in frame from the first base.